This TCR beta chain comes out of a study of CD8 T cells in ankylosing spondylitis (dated by TCRdb to 2016 to 2017). With regard to the full study: The study profiled T cell receptor beta repertoires in healthy donors and ankylosing spondylitis patients to find disease-linked TCR variants. The whole study cohort included over a hundred healthy donors and around 25 ankylosing spondylitis patients. Peripheral blood samples were taken, and synovial fluid was additionally collected from ankylosing spondylitis patients. Paper-wide results and their limitations: Blood from ankylosing spondylitis patients appeared to be characterized by a TCR beta motif made up of 8 or 9 highly homologous amino acid variants. The disease-linked clones had a CD8+ phenotype and were found at relatively low frequencies in peripheral blood. Some TCR beta motif variants had previously been reported in synovial fluid and blood of reactive arthritis patients, which suggested common disease-initiation mechanisms. The disease-linked clones were reported to be significantly enriched in matched synovial fluid samples from ankylosing spondylitis patients.

The CDR3 holds 15 amino acids from the cysteine to the phenylalanine. This entry keeps only the CDR3 DNA: 45 bases, framed from base 1. The germline V end is reduced by 6 bases and the J end by 9 bases; junction bases left unmatched: 10. Sequencing used an Illumina HiSeq 2500. Quantitative 5'-RACE with molecular barcodes was the method used to prepare the TCR beta libraries. The study's processing was this. Disease-linked TCR variants were identified with a new computational method built on a probabilistic model of VDJ rearrangement. TCRdb ran its own pipeline on the public reads, namely fastp trimming at Q25 and MiXCR clone calling, and kept in-frame beta chains. Rows matching on CDR3 protein sequence are summarized as one entry with the most common DNA and genes. The authors' filters were not applied to this entry. The sample table records more than 400,000 distinct CDR3 sequences; 5.3% of these occur just once. The top ten clonotypes cover 3% to 4.5% of the sample.

This clonotype was observed at least ten times. No cognate antigen has been identified for it. The sample holds no much larger clone one base away, and base qualities are not on file. This sequence uses TRBV12-3 or TRBV12-4 and TRBJ2-1; 11 central nucleotides agree with TRBD1. The sequenced material came from blood, either unsorted or a sorted T cell fraction (not recorded which). This receptor was obtained from a male donor with ankylosing spondylitis. Read as DNA, the sequence is TGTGCCAGCAGACCCACTCGGACAGGGGGCGGTGAGCAGTTCTTC. This codes for CASRPTRTGGGEQFF.